This T cell receptor beta chain appears in the sequencing data of a study of blood T cell repertoires in COVID-19. Study at large: The United States, Italy and Spain were the sources of the acute and convalescent COVID-19 samples.

Living in 24 US areas, the participants were between 18 and 89 years of age. Two negative PCRs, clearance, or symptom resolution characterized the recovered Cohort 3 donors. Profiling relied on immunoSEQ multiplex PCR, and the TCRdb table lists in-frame clones only, not all of them. The table includes approximately 290,000 clones, about 93% detected once. V was clipped by 3 bases and J by 4 bases, with 9 bases between them. This CDR3 contains 13 residues. Germline CDR1 and CDR2: SGHTA and FQGNSA. The V gene is TRBV7-2, the J gene TRBJ2-5; a possible D gene is TRBD2 (6 bases). The TCR was taken from a young woman who had recovered from COVID-19. The source material was PBMCs or T cells enriched from blood (not recorded which). CDR3 sequence reads: CASSLWGGETQYF. The CDR3 DNA reads as TGTGCCAGCAGCTTGTGGGGAGGAGAGACCCAGTACTTC. The complete variable domain, with remaining parts taken from reference TRBV7-2 and TRBJ2-5, reads GAGVSQSPSNKVTEKGKDVELRCDPISGHTALYWYRQSLGQGLEFLIYFQGNSAPDKSGLPSDRFSAERTGGSVSTLTIQRTQQEDSAVYLCASSLWGGETQYFGPGTRLLVL.